The next 12 T cell receptor beta chains were all read from a single sample in a study of lymphopenia after photon versus proton radiotherapy. TCRdb keeps only in-frame clones here, not all; method: immunoSEQ multiplex PCR. The sample holds some 76,000 clones; less than 95% are singletons and the top ten take over 2%. The material was peripheral blood, obtained from a patient treated with photon-based radiotherapy. These receptors originate from a woman aged 40-49 years with cholangiocarcinoma.

The CDR3 loop reads CASSRQGARGRGEQYF. The DNA for the CDR3 is TGTGCCAGCAGTAGACAGGGGGCACGGGGAAGAGGAGAGCAGTACTTC. This chain joins TRBV2 and TRBJ2-7; 10 bases fit TRBD1. CDR3 length: 16 residues. J lost 7 bases, V lost 5 bases, and 14 bases had no gene match. The germline gives CDR1 SNHLY, CDR2 FYNNEI. Based on the CDR3 plus reference TRBV2 and TRBJ2-7, the full variable domain is EPEVTQTPSHQVTQMGQEVILRCVPISNHLYFYWYRQILGQKVEFLVSFYNNEISEKSEIFDDQFSVERPDGSNFTLKIRSTKLEDSAMYFCASSRQGARGRGEQYFGPGTRLTVT.

This sequence joins TRBV25-1 and TRBJ1-1; D is undetermined. Germline V gives CDR1 MGHDK, CDR2 SYGVNS. The CDR3 covers 14 residues. V lost 5 bases, J lost 1 base, and 11 bases lay in between. For the CDR3, the DNA is TGTGCCAGCAGTAGTCCGTCAGCGAACACTGAAGCTTTCTTT. Amino acid sequence: CASSSPSANTEAFF.

CDR3 sequence: CASSQTGDSGNTIYF. The CDR3 DNA is TGCGCCAGCAGCCAAACAGGGGACTCTGGAAACACCATATATTTT. The V and J genes are TRBV5-1 and TRBJ1-3; 7 bases fit TRBD1. The J segment lost 0 bases and the V segment lost 4 bases, leaving 4 bases of the junction unmatched. This CDR3 spans 15 amino acids. CDR1 and CDR2 (germline): SGHRS, YFSETQ.

The chain couples TRBV6-5 to TRBJ1-1; 9 bases line up with TRBD1. The J segment lost 6 bases and the V segment lost 6 bases, leaving 8 bases of the junction unmatched. CDR3 length: 14 residues. CDR1 MNHEY and CDR2 SVGAGI come from the germline V gene. CDR3 in amino acids: CASSGTGSSPEAFF. The CDR3 nucleotides read TGTGCCAGCAGCGGGACAGGGTCCAGCCCTGAAGCTTTCTTT.

The chain carries TRBV30 and TRBJ1-1; D uncertain. Trimming cost V 0 bases and J 5 bases, with 10 bases left between them. The CDR3 sequence is 13 residues long. Per germline, CDR1 GTSNPN and CDR2 SVGIG (reference sequence). The CDR3 region is CAWSVEVGTEAFF. The DNA for the CDR3 is TGTGCCTGGAGTGTTGAAGTGGGAACTGAAGCTTTCTTT. The full variable domain, in which reference TRBV30 and TRBJ1-1 provide the parts outside the CDR3, is SQTIHQWPATLVQPVGSPLSLECTVEGTSNPNLYWYRQAAGRGLQLLFYSVGIGQISSEVPQNLSASRPQDRQFILSSKKLLLSDSGFYLCAWSVEVGTEAFFGQGTRLTVV.

The rearrangement joins TRBV5-4 to TRBJ2-3; 9 bases line up with TRBD2. CDR3 length: 15 residues. Germline trimming cut 1 base from V and 0 bases from J; bases unmatched to any gene: 0. Germline CDR1 reads SGHNT; CDR2 reads YYREEE (reference sequence). The CDR3: CASSLTSGSTDTQYF. The CDR3 DNA follows: TGTGCCAGCAGCTTGACTAGCGGGAGCACAGATACGCAGTATTTT.

The CDR3 loop reads CASSRWGVRSYGYTF. The CDR3 bases are TGCGCCAGCAGCCGGTGGGGGGTTCGGAGCTATGGCTACACCTTC. The V call is TRBV5-1, the J call TRBJ1-2, with a weak D call TRBD1 (5 bases). Deletions cut 4 bases from V and 4 bases from J, with 17 bases between. CDR3 length equals 15 residues. The germline CDR1 and CDR2 sequences are SGHRS and YFSETQ.

This clone turned up a few times. The chain recombines TRBV27 with TRBJ2-7, with no clear D. CDR3 size: 14 residues. The V gene's germline CDR1 is MNHEY and CDR2 SMNVEV (reference sequence). V lost 2 bases and J 6 bases, leaving 14 bases between the germline ends. Here the CDR3 reads CASSLVQEMGEQYF. The DNA of the CDR3 is TGTGCCAGCAGTTTAGTTCAGGAGATGGGCGAGCAGTACTTC.

The chain combines TRBV7-6 with TRBJ2-1; the D gene is possibly TRBD2 (5 bases). Looked up from germline, CDR1 is SGHVS and CDR2 is FNYEAQ. There are 17 residues in the CDR3. V was shortened by 3 bases and J by 6 bases, with 21 bases between the two germline ends. CDR3 nucleotide sequence: TGTGCCAGCAGCTTTCCTAGCAGCTTCGGACGATCCAATGAGCAGTTCTTC. Translated, it gives CASSFPSSFGRSNEQFF.

This clone appeared a single time. The chain has TRBV9 and TRBJ2-1; 7 bases map to TRBD2. This CDR3 contains 13 residues. V lost 2 bases and J lost 6; bases outside the gene matches: 2. Germline assignment: CDR1 SGDLS and CDR2 YYNGEE. The CDR3 reads CASSVSGINEQFF. The CDR3 nucleotides read TGTGCCAGCAGCGTCAGCGGGATCAATGAGCAGTTCTTC.

The genes are TRBV28 and TRBJ1-2; D gene unclear. The CDR3 is 13 residues long. Germline V gives CDR1 MDHEN, CDR2 SYDVKM. The V end lost 5 bases, the J end lost 2 bases, and 9 bases lay between the germline ends. In DNA form, the CDR3 reads TGTGCCAGCAGTCCGAACCTGAACTATGGCTACACCTTC. It is translated as CASSPNLNYGYTF.

The chain couples TRBV5-1 to TRBJ2-5; 14 positions agree with TRBD2. The germline V gene has CDR1 SGHRS and CDR2 YFSETQ. CDR3 length equals 16 residues. V lost 3 bases and J lost 5; bases outside the gene matches: 6. This chain's CDR3 is CASSYRLAGGPETQYF. CDR3 in DNA: TGCGCCAGCAGCTACCGACTAGCGGGGGGGCCGGAGACCCAGTACTTC.